This T cell receptor (beta chain) was sequenced in a study of blood T cell repertoires in COVID-19. Study information: Both acute and convalescent COVID-19 samples were obtained from the United States, Italy and Spain.

Of note for this clone: At one of its ends the junction is not consistent with the germline gene, which may arise from a read error.

Authors' methods: Using reference gene primer amplification, nucleated cell counts were estimated. Clones were read by immunoSEQ multiplex PCR, and TCRdb kept only the in-frame ones, dropping some. The V and J calls and clone size were taken over from that table, and D and trimming were inferred from the DNA. The sample has fewer than 90,000 clones, roughly 90% seen once; the top ten hold about 15%. The TCR was taken from a male donor with acute or convalescent COVID-19. Sequenced material: peripheral blood.

This CDR3 is CTSSLTGSGNQPQHF. CDR3 bases: TGTACCAGCAGCTTGACAGGGAGTGGCAATCAGCCCCAGCATTTT. The chain has TRBV5-6 and TRBJ1-5; 7 nucleotides match TRBD1. CDR3 length: 15 amino acids. Germline CDR1 SGHDT, CDR2 YYEEEE.